This entry lists 4 T cell receptor beta chains sequenced from one sample in a study of T cell responses to AZD1222 COVID-19 vaccine. The method was immunoSEQ multiplex PCR; TCRdb's version includes in-frame clones alone and lacks a portion of them. The data show tens of thousands of clones, around 83% seen once. Material: peripheral blood, obtained on day 0 of AZD1222 vaccination. These receptors originate from an adult in good health.

This clone was seen a handful of times. The chain employs TRBV6-6 and TRBJ1-6; D perhaps matches TRBD1 (5 bases). Per the germline V gene, CDR1 is MNHNY and CDR2 is SVGAGI (reference sequence). The CDR3 spans 14 residues. The V end lost 7 bases, the J end lost 5 bases, and 12 bases lay between the germline ends. For the CDR3, the DNA is TGTGCCAGCAAGGGGTCGGGGGATAATTCACCCCTCCACTTT. Translated, it gives CASKGSGDNSPLHF.

V and J are TRBV30 and TRBJ1-1; the D is unclear. This CDR3 has 13 residues. CDR1 is GTSNPN, CDR2 SVGIG, per germline (reference sequence). With 0 bases removed from V and 1 base from J, the gap between germline ends came to 6 bases. CDR3 amino acids: CAWSVLGNTEAFF. CDR3 DNA sequence: TGTGCCTGGAGTGTACTTGGGAACACTGAAGCTTTCTTT.

The chain recombines TRBV20-1 with TRBJ2-7; no definite D call. V dropped 3 bases and J dropped 4 bases, with 7 bases sitting between them. CDR3 length equals 11 residues. Germline CDR1 DFQATT, CDR2 SNEGSKA (reference sequence). CDR3 in amino acids: CSARKGYEQYF. CDR3 bases: TGCAGTGCTAGGAAAGGTTACGAGCAGTACTTC.

This clone was seen only a few times. The chain combines TRBV9 with TRBJ2-2, with no clear D. This CDR3 has 15 amino acids. Germline V gene data show CDR1 as SGDLS and CDR2 as YYNGEE. The ends were cut back, 4 bases at V and 5 bases at J, with 15 bases in the middle. DNA for the CDR3: TGTGCCAGCAGCTTAGGAAAAAGGGATACCGGGGAGCTGTTTTTT. Encoded protein: CASSLGKRDTGELFF.